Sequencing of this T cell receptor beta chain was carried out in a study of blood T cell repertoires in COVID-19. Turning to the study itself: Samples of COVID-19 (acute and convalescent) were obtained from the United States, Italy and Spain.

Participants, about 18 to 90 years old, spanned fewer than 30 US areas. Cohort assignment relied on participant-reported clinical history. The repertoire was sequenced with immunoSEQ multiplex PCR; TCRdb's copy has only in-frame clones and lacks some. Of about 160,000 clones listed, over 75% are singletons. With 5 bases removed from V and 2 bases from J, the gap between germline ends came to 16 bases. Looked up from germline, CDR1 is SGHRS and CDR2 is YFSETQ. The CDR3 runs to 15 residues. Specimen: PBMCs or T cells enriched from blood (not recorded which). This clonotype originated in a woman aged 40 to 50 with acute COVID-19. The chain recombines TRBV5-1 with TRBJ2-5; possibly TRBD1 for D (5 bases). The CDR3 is CASSWGRVGQETQYF. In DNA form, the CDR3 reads TGCGCCAGCAGTTGGGGCCGAGTGGGTCAAGAGACCCAGTACTTC.